The clone carrying this T cell receptor beta chain is medium-sized. Its specificity is unknown. Time point given: week 5, during vaccination. Doses consisted of 300 ug of mutant IDH1 20-mer peptide each, paired with topical imiquimod. Generated by immunoSEQ multiplex PCR, the TCRdb table keeps only in-frame clones and is missing some. The sample has tens of thousands of clones; roughly 81% are singletons. Germline V gene data show CDR1 as MRHNA and CDR2 as SNTAGT. The CDR3 is 16 amino acids. V shed 0 bases, J shed 4 bases, and the junction held 0 bases outside the gene matches. This specimen belongs to a study of a mutant IDH1 vaccine in newly diagnosed glioma. Study overall: In weeks 1, 3, 5, 7, 11, 15, 19 and 23, patients were vaccinated.

Overall study results and limits: Alterations occurring in top peripheral T cell clonotypes seemed unrelated to pseudoprogression.

The receptor comes from a man between 45 and 60 years old with glioma. Sequenced material: PBMCs, taken from a glioma patient whose treatment included an IDH1 peptide vaccine. The J gene is TRBJ2-3, the V gene TRBV6-4, with 14 bases matching TRBD2. The CDR3 spells CASSDSTSGGADTQYF. CDR3 DNA sequence: TGTGCCAGCAGTGACTCGACTAGCGGGGGGGCAGATACGCAGTATTTT.